The 23 T cell receptor beta chains below come from one sample, sequenced in a study of cytomegalovirus exposure and HLA in healthy donors. PCR employed 60 Vbeta and 13 Jbeta primers. Generated by immunoSEQ multiplex PCR, the TCRdb table keeps only in-frame clones and is missing some. The profile shows some 180,000 clones, about three quarters of them singletons. Material: PBMCs. The receptors here all came from a woman aged 55 to 70 in good health and CMV-seropositive.

This clone occurred once. The chain has TRBV25-1 and TRBJ1-2; a weak D match, TRBD1 (6 bases). Trimming removed 1 base from V and 7 bases from J, with 16 bases in between. Germline V gene data show CDR1 as MGHDK and CDR2 as SYGVNS. This CDR3 has 15 amino acids. As DNA, the CDR3 is TGTGCCAGCAGTGAATCCCGACAGGCCGTTCTTGGCTACACCTTC. As protein: CASSESRQAVLGYTF.

This clone was detected only a few times. CDR3 region: CASSLFGQGTEAFF. As DNA, the CDR3 is TGTGCCAGCAGTTTATTCGGGCAGGGCACTGAAGCTTTCTTT. The V and J genes are TRBV28 and TRBJ1-1, with D perhaps TRBD1 (5 bases). This CDR3 is 14 amino acids long. V lost 1 base, J lost 4 bases, and 10 bases lay in between. Germline CDR1 reads MDHEN; CDR2 reads SYDVKM.

The chain recombines TRBV10-3 with TRBJ1-2; 8 bases agree with TRBD1. V lost 10 bases, J lost 5 bases, and 9 bases stayed unmatched. The germline V gene encodes CDR1 ENHRY and CDR2 SYGVKD. This CDR3 contains 13 residues. This chain's CDR3 is CANRQGLGYGYTF. CDR3 DNA sequence: TGTGCCAACCGACAGGGGCTTGGATATGGCTACACCTTC.

The genes are TRBV29-1 and TRBJ1-2, with D unclear. The ends were cut back, 6 bases at V and 1 base at J, with 6 bases in the middle. The germline gives CDR1 SQVTM, CDR2 ANQGSEA. The CDR3 covers 11 residues. CDR3 region: CSVGSNYGYTF. The CDR3 region has the DNA TGCAGCGTGGGGAGTAACTATGGCTACACCTTC.

CDR3 loop: CATGERTTNEKLFF. The CDR3 nucleotides read TGTGCCACCGGCGAGAGGACAACTAATGAAAAACTGTTTTTT. V and J are TRBV5-4 and TRBJ1-4, with unresolved D. Trimming stripped 9 bases from V and 0 bases from J, with 12 bases between. CDR3 length equals 14 residues. Germline CDR1 is SGHNT and CDR2 is YYREEE (reference sequence). The variable domain in full, with the rest retrieved from reference TRBV5-4 and TRBJ1-4, is ETGVTQSPTHLIKTRGQQVTLRCSSQSGHNTVSWYQQALGQGPQFIFQYYREEENGRGNFPPRFSGLQFPNYSSELNVNALELDDSALYLCATGERTTNEKLFFGSGTQLSVL.

This clone was detected once. This sequence joins TRBV6-6 and TRBJ1-5; TRBD1 agrees at 10 bases. The CDR3 runs 15 residues. Germline trimming cut 6 bases from V and 2 bases from J; bases unmatched to any gene: 4. Germline assignment: CDR1 MNHNY and CDR2 SVGAGI (reference sequence). The CDR3 sequence: CASRGTGEGNQPQHF. The CDR3 bases are TGTGCCAGCAGAGGGACAGGGGAGGGCAATCAGCCCCAGCATTTT.

The V and J genes are TRBV7-8 and TRBJ1-4; no reliable D call. The CDR3 consists of 14 residues. Germline loops: CDR1 SGHVS, CDR2 FQNEAQ. With 5 bases removed from V and 7 bases from J, the gap between germline ends came to 14 bases. The CDR3 loop reads CASSKDERAEKLFF. CDR3 nucleotides: TGTGCCAGCAGCAAAGACGAGAGGGCTGAAAAACTGTTTTTT.

J is TRBJ1-5 and V is TRBV2; possible D gene TRBD1, 6 bases. The V gene's germline CDR1 is SNHLY and CDR2 FYNNEI. The CDR3 is 14 amino acids. With 5 bases removed from V and 6 bases from J, the gap between germline ends came to 14 bases. The CDR3 DNA is TGTGCCAGCAGTCGGGACATTATCAGTCAGCCCCAGCATTTT. Translated: CASSRDIISQPQHF.

This clone has a handful of counts. CDR3: CASSIDRQASPLHF. DNA for the CDR3: TGTGCCAGTAGTATAGACCGACAGGCCAGTCCCCTCCACTTT. This chain uses TRBV19 with TRBJ1-6; D possibly corresponds to TRBD1 (6 bases). The germline V and J ends were trimmed by 0 bases and 13 bases, with 13 bases remaining between them. The CDR3 has 14 amino acids. The germline V gene has CDR1 LNHDA and CDR2 SQIVND (reference sequence).

This chain links TRBV5-1 with TRBJ2-2; 9 bases are a match to TRBD1. The V segment lost 0 bases and the J segment 5 bases; nucleotides outside the gene matches: 2. The germline gives CDR1 SGHRS, CDR2 YFSETQ. The CDR3 is 15 residues long. In nucleotides, the CDR3 is TGCGCCAGCAGCTTGGGGGACAGGGCGACCGGGGAGCTGTTTTTT. Its translation is CASSLGDRATGELFF.

This clone was seen more than once but under ten times. The V and J genes are TRBV7-3 and TRBJ2-1; 7 nucleotides line up with TRBD2. The CDR3 has 12 amino acids. Germline trimming cut 4 bases from V and 14 bases from J; bases unmatched to any gene: 8. Germline V CDR1 and CDR2: SGHTA, FQGTGA. CDR3 in amino acids: CASSSSGTAEFF. The CDR3 coding sequence is TGTGCCAGCAGCTCGAGCGGGACTGCGGAGTTCTTC.

The chain employs TRBV6-6 and TRBJ2-5, with 10 bases fitting TRBD2. V lost 6 bases to trimming and J lost 2 bases; unmatched junction nucleotides: 6. Germline V lookup: CDR1 MNHNY, CDR2 SVGAGI (reference sequence). The CDR3 has 15 amino acids. The CDR3 loop reads CASRFLSGGQETQYF. The CDR3 DNA follows: TGTGCCAGCAGATTCCTTAGCGGGGGGCAAGAGACCCAGTACTTC.

This rearrangement joins TRBV19 to TRBJ2-7; no clear D gene. Trimming left V 1 base short and J 2 bases short, with 9 bases between. CDR3 length equals 14 residues. Germline CDR1 is LNHDA and CDR2 is SQIVND (reference sequence). This CDR3 is CASSIGFQAYEQYF. CDR3 nucleotides: TGTGCCAGTAGTATAGGGTTCCAGGCCTACGAGCAGTACTTC.

This clone has only a few counts. The gene calls are TRBV30 and TRBJ1-4; no clear D gene. V was clipped by 3 bases and J by 4 bases, with 9 bases between them. Per the germline V gene, CDR1 is GTSNPN and CDR2 is SVGIG (reference sequence). The CDR3 is 13 amino acids. The CDR3 region is CAWSNRHNEKLFF. CDR3 bases: TGTGCCTGGAGCAACAGACATAATGAAAAACTGTTTTTT.

In DNA form, the CDR3 reads TGTGCCAGCAGTGAAAGCGGGCTCTGGGGAGCTTTCTTT. Its translation: CASSESGLWGAFF. The rearrangement uses TRBV6-1 and TRBJ1-1, with D uncertain. V was trimmed by 2 bases and J by 10 bases, leaving 14 bases between them. This CDR3 has 13 amino acids. The germline gives CDR1 MNHNS, CDR2 SASEGT.

This rearrangement joins TRBV6-5 to TRBJ1-2; no reliable D call. CDR3 size: 14 residues. V lost 6 bases and J 4 bases, leaving 15 bases between the germline ends. CDR1 MNHEY and CDR2 SVGAGI come from the germline V gene. CDR3 in amino acids: CASREPTGLYGYTF. The CDR3 DNA is TGTGCCAGCAGGGAACCGACGGGTCTCTATGGCTACACCTTC.

CDR3 DNA sequence: TGTGCCATGGGGCGCGAGGGGGCCAACGTCCTGACTTTC. Amino acids: CAMGREGANVLTF. The V gene is TRBV2, the J gene TRBJ2-6; D is perhaps TRBD1 (5 bases). The V gene's germline CDR1 is SNHLY and CDR2 FYNNEI. The V end lost 10 bases, the J end lost 4 bases, and 11 bases lay between the germline ends. The CDR3 loop spans 13 amino acids.

This rearrangement joins TRBV9 to TRBJ2-1; possible D gene TRBD2, 6 bases. V was pared by 4 bases and J by 6 bases, with 17 bases between. CDR3 length: 15 residues. CDR1 SGDLS and CDR2 YYNGEE come from the germline V gene. The CDR3 DNA reads TGTGCCAGCAGCACACGACTAGACGTCCTCAATGAGCAGTTCTTC. Protein: CASSTRLDVLNEQFF.

This clone has just one count. This sequence joins TRBV2 and TRBJ2-7; a weak D match, TRBD2 (5 bases). This CDR3 spans 10 amino acids. Germline lookup yields CDR1 SNHLY and CDR2 FYNNEI. Trimming shortened V by 8 bases and J by 5 bases, and 7 bases separated the two germline ends. CDR3 sequence reads: CASERDEQYF. The CDR3 DNA reads as TGTGCCAGCGAGAGGGACGAGCAGTACTTC.

This clone was seen a handful of times. V and J are TRBV7-6 and TRBJ2-3; 10 bases match TRBD2. CDR3 length: 14 amino acids. Germline CDR1 reads SGHVS; CDR2 reads FNYEAQ. V was pared by 10 bases and J by 1 base, with 5 bases of the junction left unmatched. The CDR3: CATRAGGGTDTQYF. The CDR3 DNA reads TGTGCCACCAGAGCGGGAGGGGGCACAGATACGCAGTATTTT.

The rearrangement joins TRBV23-1 to TRBJ2-5, with 13 bases lining up with TRBD2. TRBV23-1 is classed as an ORF, of uncertain function. With 3 bases clipped from V and 5 bases from J, the junction kept 27 bases outside the gene matches. The CDR3 totals 23 residues. The DNA of the CDR3 is TGCGCCAGCAGTCATTCTAGGACAGGGGCCCCCCTCCGACTAGCGGGAGGAGGCGAGACCCAGTACTTC. It translates to CASSHSRTGAPLRLAGGGETQYF.

The chain recombines TRBV19 with TRBJ2-3, with 13 nucleotides matching TRBD2. The CDR3 has 16 residues. The V segment lost 4 bases and the J segment 6 bases; nucleotides outside the gene matches: 7. Germline-derived CDR1 and CDR2 are LNHDA and SQIVND (reference sequence). CDR3 in amino acids: CASSNLGLAGRDTQYF. As DNA, the CDR3 is TGTGCCAGTAGTAACCTGGGACTAGCGGGGCGGGATACGCAGTATTTT. Combining the CDR3 with reference TRBV19 and TRBJ2-3 gives the whole variable domain DGGITQSPKYLFRKEGQNVTLSCEQNLNHDAMYWYRQDPGQGLRLIYYSQIVNDFQKGDIAEGYSVSREKKESFPLTVTSAQKNPTAFYLCASSNLGLAGRDTQYFGPGTRLTVL.

V is TRBV6-1 and J is TRBJ1-1; D is perhaps TRBD1 (5 bases). The CDR3 consists of 14 residues. Trimming pared 0 bases from V and 4 bases from J, leaving 9 bases between. Germline V gives CDR1 MNHNS, CDR2 SASEGT. This CDR3 reads CASSEAQGLTEAFF. The CDR3 DNA reads TGTGCCAGCAGTGAAGCGCAGGGACTCACTGAAGCTTTCTTT.